The clone carrying this T cell receptor (beta chain) was seen more than once but under ten times. Its antigen is unidentified. As previously described, bulk TCR libraries were made using listed TCR primers. TCRdb analysed the PCR reads with MiXCR anew, one entry per CDR3 protein. This table has about 510,000 distinct CDR3 sequences, 20% to 25% appearing once. The entry originates in a study of molecular identifiers for immune sequencing clone quantification. Study-wide results and limits: Jurkat TCR RNA spiked in from one cell could reportedly be detected among one million naive cells. The study found clones above 20 RNA copies held over 98% of effector molecules and under 1% in naive cells.

Naive CD8 T cells were FACS-sorted by CD8+CD4-CCR7+CD45RA+ markers. This receptor was obtained from a human donor in good health. Some libraries in this study had Jurkat cell RNA spiked in. Source material: naive CD8+ T cells from blood, with Jurkat cell RNA spiked in. Noted subset: FACS-sorted CD8+CD4-CCR7+CD45RA+ naive T cells.

CDR3 region: CASKTPAGGPDYNEQFF. Here the CDR3 DNA reads TGTGCCAGCAAGACCCCCGCGGGGGGGCCGGATTATAATGAGCAGTTCTTC. The chain recombines TRBV6-2 or TRBV6-3 with TRBJ2-1; the match to TRBD2 covers 9 bases. The germline gives CDR1 MNHEY, CDR2 SVGEGT. Unmatched junction bases numbered 17, after V lost 7 bases and J lost 7 bases. There are 17 residues in the CDR3.